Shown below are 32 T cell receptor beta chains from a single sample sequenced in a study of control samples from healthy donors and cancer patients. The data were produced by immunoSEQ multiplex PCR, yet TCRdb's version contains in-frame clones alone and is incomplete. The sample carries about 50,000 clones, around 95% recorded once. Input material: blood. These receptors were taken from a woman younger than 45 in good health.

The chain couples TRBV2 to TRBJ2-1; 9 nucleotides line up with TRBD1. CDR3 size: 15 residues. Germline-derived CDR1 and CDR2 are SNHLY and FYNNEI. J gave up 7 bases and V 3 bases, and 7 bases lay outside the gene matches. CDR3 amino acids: CASSDPAGTGNEQFF. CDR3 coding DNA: TGTGCCAGCAGTGATCCCGCCGGGACAGGGAATGAGCAGTTCTTC.

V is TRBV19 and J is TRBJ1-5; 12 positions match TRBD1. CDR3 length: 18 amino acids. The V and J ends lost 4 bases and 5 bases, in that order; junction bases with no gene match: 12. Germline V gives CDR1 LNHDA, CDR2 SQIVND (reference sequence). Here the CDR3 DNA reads TGTGCCAGTAGTACCGGGACAGGGGGCTCCCGACCGGATCAGCCCCAGCATTTT. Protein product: CASSTGTGGSRPDQPQHF.

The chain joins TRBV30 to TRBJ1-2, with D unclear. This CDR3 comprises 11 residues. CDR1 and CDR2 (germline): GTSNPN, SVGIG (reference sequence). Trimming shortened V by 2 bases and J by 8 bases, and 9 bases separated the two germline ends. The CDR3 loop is CAWSPLRGYTF. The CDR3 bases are TGTGCCTGGAGTCCCCTCCGGGGCTACACCTTC.

CDR3 region: CASSVAGGAGEQFF. CDR3 nucleotide sequence: TGTGCCAGCAGCGTAGCGGGAGGGGCTGGTGAGCAGTTCTTC. The V gene is TRBV9, the J gene TRBJ2-1, with 8 bases lining up with TRBD2. CDR1 and CDR2 (germline): SGDLS, YYNGEE. The CDR3 sequence is 14 residues long. V was clipped by 0 bases and J by 9 bases; unmatched bases: 5.

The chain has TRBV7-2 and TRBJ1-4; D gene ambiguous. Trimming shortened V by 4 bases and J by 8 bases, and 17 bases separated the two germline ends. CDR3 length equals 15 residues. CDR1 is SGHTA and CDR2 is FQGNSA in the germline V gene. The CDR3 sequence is CASSWVHKGGEKLFF. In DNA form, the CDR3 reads TGTGCCAGCAGCTGGGTTCATAAGGGAGGGGAAAAACTGTTTTTT.

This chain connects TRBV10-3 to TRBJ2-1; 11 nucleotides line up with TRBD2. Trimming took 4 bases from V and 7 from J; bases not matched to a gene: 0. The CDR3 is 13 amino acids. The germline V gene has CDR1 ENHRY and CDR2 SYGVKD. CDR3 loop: CAISGTSGNEQFF. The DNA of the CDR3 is TGTGCCATCAGTGGGACTAGCGGGAATGAGCAGTTCTTC.

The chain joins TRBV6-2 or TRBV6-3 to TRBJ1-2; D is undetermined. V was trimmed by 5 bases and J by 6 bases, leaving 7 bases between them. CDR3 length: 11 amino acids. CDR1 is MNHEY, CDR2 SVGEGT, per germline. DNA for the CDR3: TGTGCCAGCAGTGACCGGGATGGCTACACCTTC. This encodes CASSDRDGYTF.

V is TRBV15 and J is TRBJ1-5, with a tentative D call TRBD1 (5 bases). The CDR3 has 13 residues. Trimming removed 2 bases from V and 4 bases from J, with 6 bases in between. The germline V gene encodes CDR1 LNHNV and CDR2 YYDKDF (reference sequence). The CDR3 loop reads CATSRPGNQPQHF. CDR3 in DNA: TGTGCCACCAGCAGACCAGGGAATCAGCCCCAGCATTTT.

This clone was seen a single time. CDR3 in amino acids: CATSDSGTINEQFF. CDR3 DNA: TGTGCCACCAGTGATTCTGGGACTATCAATGAGCAGTTCTTC. V gene TRBV24-1 combines with J gene TRBJ2-1; TRBD2 matches 7 bases. Germline V CDR1 and CDR2: KGHDR, SFDVKD. Losses at the gene ends were 2 bases for V and 6 bases for J; bases not matched to a gene: 3. This CDR3 is built from 14 residues.

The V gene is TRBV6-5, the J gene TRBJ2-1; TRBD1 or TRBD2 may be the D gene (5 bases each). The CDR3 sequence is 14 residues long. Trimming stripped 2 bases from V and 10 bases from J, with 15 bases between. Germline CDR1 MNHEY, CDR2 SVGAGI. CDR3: CASSYGGLRAEQFF. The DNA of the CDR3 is TGTGCCAGCAGTTACGGGGGTCTAAGGGCGGAGCAGTTCTTC.

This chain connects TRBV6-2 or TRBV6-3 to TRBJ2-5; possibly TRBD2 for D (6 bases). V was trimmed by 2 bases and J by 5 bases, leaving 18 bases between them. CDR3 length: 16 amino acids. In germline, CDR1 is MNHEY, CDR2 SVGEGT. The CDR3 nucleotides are TGTGCCAGCAGTTACAACCGGGACGGGGGATTTGAGACCCAGTACTTC. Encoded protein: CASSYNRDGGFETQYF.

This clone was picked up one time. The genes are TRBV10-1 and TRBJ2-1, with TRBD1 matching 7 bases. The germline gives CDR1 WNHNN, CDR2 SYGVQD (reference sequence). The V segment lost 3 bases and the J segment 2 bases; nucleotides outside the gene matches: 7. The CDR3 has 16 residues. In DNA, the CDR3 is TGCGCCAGCAGTGAACAGGGGATAGTCCCCTACAATGAGCAGTTCTTC. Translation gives CASSEQGIVPYNEQFF.

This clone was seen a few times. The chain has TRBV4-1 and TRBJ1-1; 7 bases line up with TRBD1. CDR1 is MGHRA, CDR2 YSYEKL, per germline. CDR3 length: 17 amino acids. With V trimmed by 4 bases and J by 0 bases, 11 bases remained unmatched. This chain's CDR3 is CASSRQTGILVNTEAFF. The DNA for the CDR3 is TGCGCCAGCAGCCGTCAGACAGGGATCCTGGTGAACACTGAAGCTTTCTTT.

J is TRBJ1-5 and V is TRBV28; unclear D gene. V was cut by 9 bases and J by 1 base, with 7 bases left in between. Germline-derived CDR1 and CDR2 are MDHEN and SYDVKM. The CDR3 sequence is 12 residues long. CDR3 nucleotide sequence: TGTGCCAGTCTGAGGAGCAATCAGCCCCAGCATTTT. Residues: CASLRSNQPQHF.

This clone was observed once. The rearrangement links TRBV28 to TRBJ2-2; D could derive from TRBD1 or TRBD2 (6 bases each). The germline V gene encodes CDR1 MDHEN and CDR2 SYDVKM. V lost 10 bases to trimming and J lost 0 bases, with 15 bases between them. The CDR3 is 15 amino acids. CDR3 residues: CATLSGQSNTGELFF. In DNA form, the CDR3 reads TGTGCCACACTTAGCGGACAGTCGAACACCGGGGAGCTGTTTTTT. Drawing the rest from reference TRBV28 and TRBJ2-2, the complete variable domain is DVKVTQSSRYLVKRTGEKVFLECVQDMDHENMFWYRQDPGLGLRLIYFSYDVKMKEKGDIPEGYSVSREKKERFSLILESASTNQTSMYLCATLSGQSNTGELFFGEGSRLTVL.

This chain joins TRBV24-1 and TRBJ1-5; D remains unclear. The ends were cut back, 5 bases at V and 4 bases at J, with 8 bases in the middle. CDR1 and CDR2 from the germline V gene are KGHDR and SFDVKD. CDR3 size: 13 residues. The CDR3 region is CATSVGWNQPQHF. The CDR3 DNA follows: TGTGCCACCAGTGTAGGGTGGAATCAGCCCCAGCATTTT.

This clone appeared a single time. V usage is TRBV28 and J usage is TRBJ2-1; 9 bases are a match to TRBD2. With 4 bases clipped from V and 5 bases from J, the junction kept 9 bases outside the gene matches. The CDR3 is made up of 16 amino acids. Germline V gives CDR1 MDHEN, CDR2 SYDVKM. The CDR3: CASSWPKGGRDNEQFF. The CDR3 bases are TGTGCCAGCAGTTGGCCCAAGGGCGGGAGGGACAATGAGCAGTTCTTC.

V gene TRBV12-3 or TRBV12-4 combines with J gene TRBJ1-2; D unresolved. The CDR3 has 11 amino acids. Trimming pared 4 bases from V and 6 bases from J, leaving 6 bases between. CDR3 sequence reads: CASSYNDGYTF. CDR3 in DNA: TGTGCCAGCAGTTACAATGATGGCTACACCTTC.

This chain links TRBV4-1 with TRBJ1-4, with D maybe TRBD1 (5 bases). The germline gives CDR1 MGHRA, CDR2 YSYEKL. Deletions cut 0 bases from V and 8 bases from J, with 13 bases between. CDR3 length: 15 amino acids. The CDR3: CASSQEAGMMEKLFF. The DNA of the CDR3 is TGCGCCAGCAGCCAAGAAGCAGGGATGATGGAAAAACTGTTTTTT.

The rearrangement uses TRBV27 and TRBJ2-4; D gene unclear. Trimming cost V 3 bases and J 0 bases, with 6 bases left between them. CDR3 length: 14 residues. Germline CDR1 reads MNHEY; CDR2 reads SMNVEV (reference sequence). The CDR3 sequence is CASSLSRAKNIQYF. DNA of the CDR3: TGTGCCAGCAGTTTGTCCAGAGCCAAAAACATTCAGTACTTC.

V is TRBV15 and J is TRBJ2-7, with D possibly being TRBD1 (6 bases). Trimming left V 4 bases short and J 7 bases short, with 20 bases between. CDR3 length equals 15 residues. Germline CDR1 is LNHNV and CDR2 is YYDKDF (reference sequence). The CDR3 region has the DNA TGTGCCACCAGCACTACGTTTTCGACAGGTCGAGAGCAGTACTTC. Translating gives CATSTTFSTGREQYF.

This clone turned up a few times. CDR3 loop: CASSYRVDYNSPLHF. CDR3 DNA: TGTGCCAGCAGTTACAGAGTCGACTATAATTCACCCCTCCACTTT. The rearrangement links TRBV6-5 to TRBJ1-6; D call uncertain. The V end lost 2 bases, the J end lost 3 bases, and 8 bases lay between the germline ends. The CDR3 is made up of 15 amino acids. Germline V CDR1 and CDR2: MNHEY, SVGAGI.

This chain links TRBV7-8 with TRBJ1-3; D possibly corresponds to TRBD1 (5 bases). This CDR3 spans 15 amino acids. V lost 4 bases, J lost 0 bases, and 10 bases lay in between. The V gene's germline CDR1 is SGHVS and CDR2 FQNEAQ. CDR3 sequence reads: CASSSTGTSGNTIYF. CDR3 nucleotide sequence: TGTGCCAGCAGCTCGACCGGGACCTCTGGAAACACCATATATTTT.

The CDR3 region is CASSGRNTGELFF. As DNA, the CDR3 is TGTGCCAGCAGCGGGAGAAATACCGGGGAGCTGTTTTTT. The chain joins TRBV9 to TRBJ2-2; unclear D gene. Germline V gene sequence: CDR1 SGDLS, CDR2 YYNGEE. The CDR3 covers 13 residues. The V end was cut by 3 bases, the J end by 5 bases, with 8 bases between.

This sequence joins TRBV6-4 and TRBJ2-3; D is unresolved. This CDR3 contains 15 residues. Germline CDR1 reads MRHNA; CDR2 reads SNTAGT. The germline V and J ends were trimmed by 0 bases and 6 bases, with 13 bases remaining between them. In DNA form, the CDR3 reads TGTGCCAGCAGTGACTCGAGTAGTGGCCCCGATACGCAGTATTTT. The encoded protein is CASSDSSSGPDTQYF.

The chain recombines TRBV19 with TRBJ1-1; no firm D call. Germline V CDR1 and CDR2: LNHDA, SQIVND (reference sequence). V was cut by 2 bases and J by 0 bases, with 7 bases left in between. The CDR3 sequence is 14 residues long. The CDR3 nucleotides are TGTGCCAGTAGTATAACACACCTGAACACTGAAGCTTTCTTT. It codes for CASSITHLNTEAFF.

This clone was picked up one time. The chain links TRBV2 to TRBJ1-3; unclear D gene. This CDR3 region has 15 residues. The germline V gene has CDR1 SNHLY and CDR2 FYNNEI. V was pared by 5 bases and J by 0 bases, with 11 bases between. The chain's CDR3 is CASSIPRDSGNTIYF. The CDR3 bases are TGTGCCAGCAGTATCCCCCGCGACTCTGGAAACACCATATATTTT.

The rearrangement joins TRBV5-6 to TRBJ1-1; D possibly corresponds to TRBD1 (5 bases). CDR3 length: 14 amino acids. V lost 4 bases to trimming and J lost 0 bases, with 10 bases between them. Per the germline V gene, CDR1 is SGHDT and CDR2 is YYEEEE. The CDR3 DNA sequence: TGTGCCAGCAGCCAACGACAGCTGAACACTGAAGCTTTCTTT. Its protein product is CASSQRQLNTEAFF.

The CDR3 DNA follows: TGCGCCAGCAGTGACAGGGTCTACACTGAAGCTTTCTTT. Translated: CASSDRVYTEAFF. This rearrangement joins TRBV10-1 to TRBJ1-1; possible D gene TRBD1, 5 bases. Deletions cut 3 bases from V and 3 bases from J, with 8 bases between. Germline V lookup: CDR1 WNHNN, CDR2 SYGVQD (reference sequence). The CDR3 is 13 residues long.

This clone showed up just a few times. The CDR3 DNA is TGTGCCACCAGTGATCCAACTAGCACAGATACGCAGTATTTT. This encodes CATSDPTSTDTQYF. The chain recombines TRBV24-1 with TRBJ2-3; no clear D gene. CDR1 and CDR2 from the germline V gene are KGHDR and SFDVKD. CDR3 length: 14 amino acids. V lost 3 bases and J lost 0, with 6 bases in between.

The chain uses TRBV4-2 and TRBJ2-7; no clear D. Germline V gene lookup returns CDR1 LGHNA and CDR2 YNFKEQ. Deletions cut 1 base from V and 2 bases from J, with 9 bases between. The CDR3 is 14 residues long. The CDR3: CASSQAIEAYEQYF. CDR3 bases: TGTGCCAGCAGCCAAGCAATCGAGGCCTACGAGCAGTACTTC.

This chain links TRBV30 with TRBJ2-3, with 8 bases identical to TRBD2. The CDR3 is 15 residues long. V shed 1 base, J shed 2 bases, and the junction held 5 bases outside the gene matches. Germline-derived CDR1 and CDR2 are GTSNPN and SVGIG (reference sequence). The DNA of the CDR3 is TGTGCCTGGAGTGCGTTAGCGGGATACACAGATACGCAGTATTTT. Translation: CAWSALAGYTDTQYF.